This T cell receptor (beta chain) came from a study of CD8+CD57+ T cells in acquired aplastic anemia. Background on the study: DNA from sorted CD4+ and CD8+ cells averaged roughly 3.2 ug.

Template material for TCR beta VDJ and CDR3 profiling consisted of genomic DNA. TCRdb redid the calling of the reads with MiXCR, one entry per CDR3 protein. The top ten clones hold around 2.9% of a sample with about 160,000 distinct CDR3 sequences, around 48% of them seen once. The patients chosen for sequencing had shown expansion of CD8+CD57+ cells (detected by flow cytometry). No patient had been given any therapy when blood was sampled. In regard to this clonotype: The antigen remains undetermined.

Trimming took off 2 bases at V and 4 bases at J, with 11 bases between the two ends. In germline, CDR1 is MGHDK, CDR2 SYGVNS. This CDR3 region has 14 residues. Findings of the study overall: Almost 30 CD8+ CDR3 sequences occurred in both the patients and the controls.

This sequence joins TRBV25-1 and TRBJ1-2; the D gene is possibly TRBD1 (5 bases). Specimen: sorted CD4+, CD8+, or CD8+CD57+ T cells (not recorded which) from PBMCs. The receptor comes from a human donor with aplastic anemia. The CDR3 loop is CASSEEGRAYGYTF. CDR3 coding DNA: TGTGCCAGCAGTGAAGAAGGCAGGGCCTATGGCTACACCTTC.